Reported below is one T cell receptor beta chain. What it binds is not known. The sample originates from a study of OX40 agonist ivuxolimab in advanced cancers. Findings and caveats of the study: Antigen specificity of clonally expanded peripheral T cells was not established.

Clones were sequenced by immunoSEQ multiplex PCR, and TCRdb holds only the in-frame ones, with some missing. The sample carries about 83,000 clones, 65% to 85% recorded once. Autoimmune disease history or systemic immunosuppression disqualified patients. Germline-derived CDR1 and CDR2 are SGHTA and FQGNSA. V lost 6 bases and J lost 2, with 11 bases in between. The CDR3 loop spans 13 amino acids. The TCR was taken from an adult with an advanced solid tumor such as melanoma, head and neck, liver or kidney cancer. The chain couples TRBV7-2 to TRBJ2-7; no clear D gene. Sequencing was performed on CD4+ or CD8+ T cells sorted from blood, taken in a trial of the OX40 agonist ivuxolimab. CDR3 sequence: CASSTTSTYEQYF. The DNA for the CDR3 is TGTGCCAGCAGTACTACCTCAACCTACGAGCAGTACTTC. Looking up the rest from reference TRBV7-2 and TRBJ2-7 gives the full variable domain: GAGVSQSPSNKVTEKGKDVELRCDPISGHTALYWYRQSLGQGLEFLIYFQGNSAPDKSGLPSDRFSAERTGGSVSTLTIQRTQQEDSAVYLCASSTTSTYEQYFGPGTRLTVT.